The entry below describes one T cell receptor (beta chain). Its specificity is unknown. As for time point: cycle 4 day 1 (C4D1), after more than five weeks of nivolumab. Every patient had relapsed following autologous stem cell transplantation, and cohorts differed in brentuximab vedotin exposure. CD8+ T cells were isolated from thawed PBMCs by magnetic negative selection. Here immunoSEQ multiplex PCR was the method, and the copy in TCRdb shows in-frame clones only, minus some. The sample contains approximately 16,000 clones, roughly 90% of which appear only once. This sample is part of a study of PD-1 blockade in classical Hodgkin lymphoma. The study, taken as a whole, reports: TCR diversity rose significantly by C4D1 in CD4+ but not CD8+ cells. Nivolumab starters within 1 year of ASCT were excluded.

V was cut by 1 base and J by 1 base, with 8 bases left in between. CDR3 length equals 13 residues. CDR1 is SQVTM and CDR2 is ANQGSEA in the germline V gene. This TCR was sampled from a human donor with classical Hodgkin lymphoma. The sample here was CD8+ T cells from blood, taken before the fourth cycle of nivolumab. This chain uses TRBV29-1 with TRBJ2-7; D is uncertain. DNA for the CDR3: TGCAGCGTTGAAGGTGCCACGTCCTACGAGCAGTACTTC. It specifies CSVEGATSYEQYF.